The clone carrying this T cell receptor (beta chain) was recorded at least ten times. Its antigen is as yet unknown. V lost 0 bases, J lost 5 bases, and 19 bases lay in between. The CDR3 has 17 residues. The germline CDR1 and CDR2 sequences are MGHRA and YSYEKL. The sample comes from a study of CD8 T cells in ankylosing spondylitis. TCRdb called the 5' RACE reads again in MiXCR, with one record for every CDR3 protein. The table shows under 150,000 distinct CDR3 sequences, with roughly an eighth occurring only once. The study's findings and limits: In peripheral blood, disease-linked CD8+ clones occurred at relatively low frequencies. Reactive arthritis synovial fluid and blood previously showed some of these motif variants. A TCR beta motif made of several highly homologous variants seemed typical of ankylosing spondylitis blood. Significant enrichment of disease-linked clones was reported in matched ankylosing spondylitis synovial fluid.

The clonotype originates from a female donor with ankylosing spondylitis or in good health (not recorded which). J is TRBJ1-2 and V is TRBV4-1, with D unresolved. The sample comprised blood, either unsorted or a sorted T cell fraction (not recorded which). Here the CDR3 reads CASSQDAGSKRAYGYTF. The CDR3 DNA reads as TGCGCCAGCAGCCAAGATGCGGGCTCCAAGCGGGCTTATGGCTACACCTTC.